Detailed here is one TCR beta chain. TCRdb's copy holds only in-frame clones and misses some; the assay was immunoSEQ multiplex PCR. Of around 110,000 clones in the sample, about 90% were seen once. This specimen belongs to a study of T cell responses to AZD1222 COVID-19 vaccine. The germline V gene encodes CDR1 MNHEY and CDR2 SVGAGI. This CDR3 has 11 residues. The V gene lost 6 bases and the J gene lost 7 bases, with 7 bases spanning the gap. The clonotype was recovered from an adult in good health. This specimen consisted of peripheral blood, obtained on day 0 of AZD1222 vaccination. The V and J genes are TRBV6-5 and TRBJ2-1; D is undetermined. CDR3 nucleotide sequence: TGTGCCAGCAGACAAGTGAATGAGCAGTTCTTC. Encoded protein: CASRQVNEQFF.